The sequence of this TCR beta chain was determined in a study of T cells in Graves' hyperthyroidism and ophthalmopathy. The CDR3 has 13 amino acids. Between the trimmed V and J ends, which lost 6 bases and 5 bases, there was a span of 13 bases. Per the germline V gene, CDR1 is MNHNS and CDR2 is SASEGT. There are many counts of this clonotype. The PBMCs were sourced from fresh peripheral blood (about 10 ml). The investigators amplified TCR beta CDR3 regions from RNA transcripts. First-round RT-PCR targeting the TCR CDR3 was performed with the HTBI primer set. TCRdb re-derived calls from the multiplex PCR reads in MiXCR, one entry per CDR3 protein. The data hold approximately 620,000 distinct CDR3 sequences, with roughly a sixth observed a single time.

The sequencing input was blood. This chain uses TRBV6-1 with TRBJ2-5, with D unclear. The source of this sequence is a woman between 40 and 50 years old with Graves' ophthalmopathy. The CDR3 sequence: CASSPTRLETQYF. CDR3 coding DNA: TGTGCCAGCAGCCCGACCCGGTTGGAGACCCAGTACTTC.